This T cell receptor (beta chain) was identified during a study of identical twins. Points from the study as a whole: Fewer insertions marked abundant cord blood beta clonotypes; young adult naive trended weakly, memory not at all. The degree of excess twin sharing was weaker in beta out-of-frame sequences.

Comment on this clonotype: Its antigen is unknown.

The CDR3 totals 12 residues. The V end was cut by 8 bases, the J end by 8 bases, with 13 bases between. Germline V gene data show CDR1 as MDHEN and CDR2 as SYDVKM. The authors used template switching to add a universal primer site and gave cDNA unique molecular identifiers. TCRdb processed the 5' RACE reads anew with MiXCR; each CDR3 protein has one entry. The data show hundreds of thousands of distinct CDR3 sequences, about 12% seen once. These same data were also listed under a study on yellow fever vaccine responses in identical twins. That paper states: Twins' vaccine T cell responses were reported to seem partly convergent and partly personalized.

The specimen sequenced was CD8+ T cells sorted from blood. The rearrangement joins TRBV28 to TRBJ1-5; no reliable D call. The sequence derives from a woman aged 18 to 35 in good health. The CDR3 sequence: CASLSGSKPQHF. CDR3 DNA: TGTGCCAGCCTATCGGGGTCTAAGCCCCAGCATTTT.